Sequencing of this T cell receptor beta chain was carried out in a study of shared clonotypes between healthy human individuals. Overall study findings and caveats: A handful of donors had 5% to 6.5% of their naive CD4 clonotypes in common.

Notes on this clone: Its cognate antigen is unknown. This same CDR3 is encoded by further DNA sequences in the sample.

Replicate PCRs for sorted subsets used 200 ng DNA; this equaled 30,000 to 35,000 T cell genomes. The protocol was immunoSEQ multiplex PCR, while the TCRdb copy is restricted to in-frame clones and leaves out a portion. This table holds some 2,500,000 clones, over 85% found once. The junction had 4 bases not matched to a gene; V was cut back by 0 bases and J by 8 bases. This CDR3 comprises 15 residues. From germline, CDR1 is SGDLS and CDR2 YYNGEE. The sequenced sample was naive CD4+ T cells from PBMCs. Specified subset: CD45RA+ positively selected. The clonotype comes from a man younger than 30 in good health. Some clones in this sample may be carry-over from other donors' samples. The J gene is TRBJ2-1, the V gene TRBV9; 11 bases line up with TRBD2. The CDR3: CASSVGLAGYHEQFF. Here the CDR3 DNA reads TGTGCCAGCAGCGTAGGACTAGCGGGATATCATGAGCAGTTCTTC.